One sample yielded the 7 T cell receptor beta chains listed below, sequenced in a study of blood T cells in healthy people across ages. For the second PCR, which ran for 7 to 11 cycles, a sample-barcoded 5' primer and a J-beta primer mix were used. Using its own MiXCR run on the 5' RACE reads, TCRdb lists one record per CDR3 protein. Here the sample spans about 1,600,000 distinct CDR3 sequences, 35% to 45% being singletons. Input material: blood. The origin of the receptors is a woman aged 18 to 35 in good health.

This chain links TRBV4-2 with TRBJ2-7; 7 positions agree with TRBD1. Germline assignment: CDR1 LGHNA and CDR2 YNFKEQ. The CDR3 spans 15 residues. With V trimmed by 0 bases and J by 2 bases, 4 bases remained unmatched. In DNA form, the CDR3 reads TGTGCCAGCAGCCAAGATCTTACAGGGGCCTACGAGCAGTACTTC. Its protein product is CASSQDLTGAYEQYF.

The chain combines TRBV28 with TRBJ2-3, with TRBD1 identical over 8 bases. CDR1 is MDHEN, CDR2 SYDVKM, per germline. The J segment lost 8 bases and the V segment lost 6 bases, leaving 7 bases of the junction unmatched. The CDR3 extends over 13 amino acids. The CDR3 DNA sequence: TGTGCCAGCAGGCCGGCAGGGGGCGGTACGCAGTATTTT. It translates to CASRPAGGGTQYF. Filled out from reference TRBV28 and TRBJ2-3, the complete variable domain reads DVKVTQSSRYLVKRTGEKVFLECVQDMDHENMFWYRQDPGLGLRLIYFSYDVKMKEKGDIPEGYSVSREKKERFSLILESASTNQTSMYLCASRPAGGGTQYFGPGTRLTVL.

This clonotype appeared a few times. This chain joins TRBV5-6 and TRBJ2-1; 7 bases agree with TRBD2. In germline, CDR1 is SGHDT, CDR2 YYEEEE. With 0 bases clipped from V and 0 bases from J, the junction kept 3 bases outside the gene matches. This CDR3 comprises 16 residues. The chain's CDR3 is CASSLGAGNSYNEQFF. DNA for the CDR3: TGTGCCAGCAGCTTGGGAGCGGGAAACTCCTACAATGAGCAGTTCTTC. The full variable domain, completed using reference TRBV5-6 and TRBJ2-1, is DAGVTQSPTHLIKTRGQQVTLRCSPKSGHDTVSWYQQALGQGPQFIFQYYEEEERQRGNFPDRFSGHQFPNYSSELNVNALLLGDSALYLCASSLGAGNSYNEQFFGPGTRLTVL.

The rearrangement uses TRBV28 and TRBJ1-5; D is possibly TRBD1 (5 bases). Trimming left V 6 bases short and J 0 bases short, with 15 bases between. CDR1 is MDHEN and CDR2 is SYDVKM in the germline V gene. CDR3 size: 16 residues. The CDR3 loop reads CASSDSAGNSNQPQHF. The CDR3 coding sequence is TGTGCCAGCAGCGACTCTGCAGGGAATAGCAATCAGCCCCAGCATTTT.

This clonotype was picked up a small number of times. V usage is TRBV4-2 and J usage is TRBJ2-1, with TRBD2 matching 7 bases. Trimming cost V 0 bases and J 0 bases; bases outside gene matches: 5. This CDR3 contains 17 residues. Germline loops: CDR1 LGHNA, CDR2 YNFKEQ. CDR3 in DNA: TGTGCCAGCAGCCAAGATACGGGAGGTTCCTCCTACAATGAGCAGTTCTTC. Its protein product is CASSQDTGGSSYNEQFF.

The J gene is TRBJ2-5, the V gene TRBV2, with TRBD2 matching over 8 bases. CDR3 size: 15 residues. CDR1 SNHLY and CDR2 FYNNEI come from the germline V gene. V was pared by 7 bases and J by 1 base, with 8 bases of the junction left unmatched. The CDR3 sequence: CASTTAGGVQETQYF. CDR3 bases: TGTGCCAGCACTACCGCGGGGGGTGTCCAAGAGACCCAGTACTTC.

The gene calls are TRBV27 and TRBJ2-1, with D perhaps TRBD2 (6 bases). Trimming cost V 3 bases and J 13 bases, with 16 bases left between them. Per the germline V gene, CDR1 is MNHEY and CDR2 is SMNVEV (reference sequence). There are 13 residues in the CDR3. The DNA for the CDR3 is TGTGCCAGCAGTTTCAGGCTACGGGAGACCCAGTTCTTC. Encoded protein: CASSFRLRETQFF.